These 21 T cell receptor beta chains were sequenced from one sample in a study of blood T cell repertoires in COVID-19. Clones were sequenced by immunoSEQ multiplex PCR, and TCRdb holds only the in-frame ones, with some missing. The sample contains a few hundred thousand clones, 70% to 90% of which appear only once. The source material was PBMCs or T cells enriched from blood (not recorded which). Every receptor here comes from a woman younger than 45 who had been exposed to COVID-19.

The gene calls are TRBV4-2 and TRBJ2-2; TRBD1 matches 8 bases. V lost 3 bases, J lost 5 bases, and 2 bases stayed unmatched. The germline gives CDR1 LGHNA, CDR2 YNFKEQ. There are 14 residues in the CDR3. CDR3 coding DNA: TGTGCCAGCAGCCATAACAGGGGGACCGGGGAGCTGTTTTTT. It specifies CASSHNRGTGELFF.

This clone showed up just once. V gene TRBV6-5 combines with J gene TRBJ1-1, with D unclear. Trimming removed 10 bases at V and 1 base at J, with 19 bases between. The germline CDR1 and CDR2 sequences are MNHEY and SVGAGI. The CDR3 is 15 residues long. CDR3 sequence (DNA): TGTGCCATCGGAGAGGGAGGGAAGGGGAACACTGAAGCTTTCTTT. Translation gives CAIGEGGKGNTEAFF.

This clone was observed a single time. This chain links TRBV2 with TRBJ2-7; weak D call: TRBD1 (5 bases). This CDR3 is 13 amino acids long. The germline gives CDR1 SNHLY, CDR2 FYNNEI. V was clipped by 8 bases and J by 6 bases, with 17 bases between them. In nucleotides, the CDR3 is TGTGCCAGCCAGCCGAACGGACAAGCCGAGCAGTACTTC. It codes for CASQPNGQAEQYF.

The chain is built from TRBV2 and TRBJ1-6; TRBD1 aligns across 10 bases. Germline-derived CDR1 and CDR2 are SNHLY and FYNNEI. V lost 6 bases, J lost 7 bases, and 3 bases stayed unmatched. This CDR3 has 14 amino acids. The CDR3 protein is CASRTGGANSPLHF. As DNA, the CDR3 is TGTGCCAGCAGGACAGGGGGCGCGAATTCACCCCTCCACTTT.

This chain connects TRBV19 to TRBJ2-7; TRBD1 agrees at 7 bases. The junction had 6 bases not matched to a gene; V was cut back by 1 base and J by 3 bases. The CDR3 runs 15 residues. Per germline, CDR1 LNHDA and CDR2 SQIVND (reference sequence). The CDR3 DNA reads as TGTGCCAGTAGTATAGGTGGGCAGGGGGTCTACGAGCAGTACTTC. Protein: CASSIGGQGVYEQYF.

This clone showed up just once. The rearrangement uses TRBV27 and TRBJ2-3; TRBD1 is a possible D gene (6 bases). The CDR3 consists of 17 residues. V was clipped by 6 bases and J by 12 bases, with 31 bases between them. Germline loops: CDR1 MNHEY, CDR2 SMNVEV (reference sequence). In nucleotides, the CDR3 is TGTGCCAGCAGCCACCTACCCTGGACAGAAAGGAACAGTAATCAGTATTTT. Protein: CASSHLPWTERNSNQYF.

V gene TRBV27 combines with J gene TRBJ2-6; D remains unclear. The V gene lost 3 bases and the J gene lost 2 bases, with 8 bases spanning the gap. CDR1 and CDR2 from the germline V gene are MNHEY and SMNVEV (reference sequence). This CDR3 is 15 amino acids long. The CDR3 DNA sequence: TGTGCCAGCAGTTTTAGAATCGCTGGGGCCAACGTCCTGACTTTC. Translating gives CASSFRIAGANVLTF. Based on the CDR3 plus reference TRBV27 and TRBJ2-6, the full variable domain is EAQVTQNPRYLITVTGKKLTVTCSQNMNHEYMSWYRQDPGLGLRQIYYSMNVEVTDKGDVPEGYKVSRKEKRNFPLILESPSPNQTSLYFCASSFRIAGANVLTFGAGSRLTVL.

The chain carries TRBV5-1 and TRBJ1-6; 8 positions match TRBD1. J gave up 2 bases and V 0 bases, and 10 bases lay outside the gene matches. The CDR3 sequence is 19 residues long. Germline V gene data show CDR1 as SGHRS and CDR2 as YFSETQ. The chain's CDR3 is CASSLEGQVLGAYNSPLHF. CDR3 DNA sequence: TGCGCCAGCAGCTTGGAGGGACAGGTCCTCGGGGCCTATAATTCACCCCTCCACTTT.

This chain uses TRBV19 with TRBJ1-2, with D possibly being TRBD1 (5 bases). V was cut by 3 bases and J by 6 bases, with 11 bases left in between. CDR1 LNHDA and CDR2 SQIVND come from the germline V gene (reference sequence). The CDR3 extends over 13 amino acids. The CDR3 sequence: CASSISGVNGYTF. CDR3 bases: TGTGCCAGTAGTATTTCGGGGGTTAATGGCTACACCTTC.

The chain has TRBV11-2 and TRBJ2-1; 15 bases align to TRBD2. The CDR3 loop spans 19 amino acids. With V trimmed by 4 bases and J by 5 bases, 12 bases remained unmatched. Germline assignment: CDR1 SGHAT and CDR2 FQNNGV. The CDR3, as DNA: TGTGCCAGCAGCTCGGAAGTCCCGGGACTAGCGGGGGGTCACAATGAGCAGTTCTTC. Its translation: CASSSEVPGLAGGHNEQFF. The full variable domain, completed using reference TRBV11-2 and TRBJ2-1, is EAGVAQSPRYKIIEKRQSVAFWCNPISGHATLYWYQQILGQGPKLLIQFQNNGVVDDSQLPKDRFSAERLKGVDSTLKIQPAKLEDSAVYLCASSSEVPGLAGGHNEQFFGPGTRLTVL.

The CDR3 region has the DNA TGTGCCAGCAGGTCTACAGGGACCGGGGAGCTGTTTTTT. Its protein is CASRSTGTGELFF. This chain uses TRBV9 with TRBJ2-2, with a weak D call TRBD1 (6 bases). Per germline, CDR1 SGDLS and CDR2 YYNGEE. The CDR3 runs 13 residues. The V gene lost 5 bases and the J gene lost 5 bases, with 10 bases spanning the gap.

The rearrangement links TRBV9 to TRBJ1-2; D unresolved. V dropped 0 bases and J dropped 4 bases, with 4 bases sitting between them. The germline V gene has CDR1 SGDLS and CDR2 YYNGEE. The CDR3 spans 12 residues. The DNA for the CDR3 is TGTGCCAGCAGCGTAGTAGCCTATGGCTACACCTTC. This codes for CASSVVAYGYTF.

The V gene is TRBV6-6, the J gene TRBJ1-2, with no clear D. The length of the CDR3 is 13 residues. V lost 7 bases, J lost 4 bases, and 13 bases lay in between. Germline V gives CDR1 MNHNY, CDR2 SVGAGI (reference sequence). The CDR3 sequence: CASTSGAFYGYTF. DNA for the CDR3: TGTGCCAGCACCTCGGGAGCCTTCTATGGCTACACCTTC.

The gene calls are TRBV10-2 and TRBJ2-7; D perhaps matches TRBD1 (7 bases). The length of the CDR3 is 15 residues. Trimming stripped 0 bases from V and 3 bases from J, with 12 bases between. CDR1 is WSHSY and CDR2 is SAAADI in the germline V gene. The CDR3 is CASSESGGQIYEQYF. CDR3 sequence (DNA): TGCGCCAGCAGTGAGTCGGGGGGACAGATCTACGAGCAGTACTTC.

The chain uses TRBV30 and TRBJ1-5, with TRBD1 as a possible D gene (6 bases). CDR1 GTSNPN and CDR2 SVGIG come from the germline V gene (reference sequence). The CDR3 totals 15 residues. V lost 0 bases, J lost 7 bases, and 16 bases lay in between. Here the CDR3 reads CAWSVSGATTQPQHF. The CDR3 DNA sequence: TGTGCCTGGAGTGTTTCAGGGGCCACGACGCAGCCCCAGCATTTT.

The V gene is TRBV7-2, the J gene TRBJ1-5; TRBD1 matches 7 bases. J gave up 7 bases and V 1 base, and 7 bases lay outside the gene matches. The CDR3 is made up of 15 amino acids. Germline CDR1 is SGHTA and CDR2 is FQGNSA. The CDR3 spells CASSLERTGAQPQHF. Written as DNA, the CDR3 is TGTGCCAGCAGCTTAGAACGGACAGGCGCACAGCCCCAGCATTTT.

This clone is a singleton in its sample. The genes are TRBV2 and TRBJ1-5, with 8 positions matching TRBD1. The ends lost 8 bases at V and 0 bases at J; junction bases unmatched: 3. Per the germline V gene, CDR1 is SNHLY and CDR2 is FYNNEI. The CDR3 runs to 14 residues. The CDR3 is CASAGQASNQPQHF. The CDR3, as DNA: TGTGCCAGCGCGGGACAGGCTAGCAATCAGCCCCAGCATTTT.

The rearrangement uses TRBV7-9 and TRBJ1-1; no clear D gene. The germline gives CDR1 SEHNR, CDR2 FQNEAQ (reference sequence). The CDR3 runs 13 residues. The V end lost 2 bases, the J end lost 5 bases, and 9 bases lay between the germline ends. DNA for the CDR3: TGTGCCAGCAGCTTAAAAGAGAGTACTGAAGCTTTCTTT. The encoded protein is CASSLKESTEAFF.

This chain joins TRBV9 and TRBJ2-1, with TRBD2 matching 11 bases. The V gene end was trimmed by 6 bases and the J gene end by 3 bases; junction bases not matched to a gene: 2. Germline values: CDR1 SGDLS, CDR2 YYNGEE. This CDR3 is 14 amino acids long. CDR3 nucleotides: TGTGCCAGCAACCTAGCGGGGGGCTACAATGAGCAGTTCTTC. Its translation: CASNLAGGYNEQFF.

This clone was observed a handful of times. J is TRBJ1-5 and V is TRBV10-3; D gene uncertain. The germline CDR1 and CDR2 sequences are ENHRY and SYGVKD. The CDR3 consists of 12 residues. The V end lost 9 bases, the J end lost 5 bases, and 11 bases lay between the germline ends. This chain's CDR3 is CAIANPDQPQHF. The DNA of the CDR3 is TGTGCCATAGCGAATCCCGATCAGCCCCAGCATTTT.

This clone was picked up a small number of times. The chain combines TRBV19 with TRBJ1-5; 9 nucleotides align to TRBD1. In germline, CDR1 is LNHDA, CDR2 SQIVND (reference sequence). V dropped 4 bases and J dropped 7; count of bases not matched to a gene: 5. The CDR3 loop spans 14 amino acids. In DNA form, the CDR3 reads TGTGCCAGTAGTACCACAGGGGGCAGGCAGCCCCAGCATTTT. Its protein product is CASSTTGGRQPQHF.